The source of this TCR beta chain is a study of post-analysis software for immune sequencing data. V gave up 2 bases and J gave up 6 bases; unmatched junction bases: 8. Germline CDR1 and CDR2: ENHRY and SYGVKD. The CDR3 runs 16 residues. Findings of the study overall: Patients carried a handful of TRBV segments more frequently than controls did, and TRBV5-6, TRBV5-1 and TRBV20-1 were among them. Same-batch samples co-clustered strongly by F measure.

Built from TCR beta cDNA, the libraries had unique molecular identifiers in them. MiXCR, run by TCRdb on the PCR reads, gives a single entry per CDR3 protein. The sample lists hundreds of thousands of distinct CDR3 sequences; around 40% were seen once. This clonotype was found a few times. What it binds is unknown. The chain uses TRBV10-3 and TRBJ2-1; 9 bases fit TRBD2. Sequences were obtained from blood. This receptor was taken from a girl aged 10-17 years with multiple sclerosis. The CDR3, as DNA: TGTGCCATCAGTGAGCCCAGCGGGAGGACGACCAATGAGCAGTTCTTC. Translated: CAISEPSGRTTNEQFF.